This is a list of T cell receptor beta chains from one sample in a study of cytomegalovirus exposure and HLA in healthy donors. Repertoires were generated with immunoSEQ multiplex PCR, while TCRdb's copy carries only in-frame clones and drops some. The sample shows some 120,000 clones, roughly 85% of them seen only once. The specimen sequenced was PBMCs. These receptors were obtained from a man in his thirties or forties in good health and CMV-seropositive. Each CDR3 is given with its conserved first and last residue. The D gene is left open where the match is weak. The size entry is marked missing in some rows and otherwise reads once, few, many or a size class.

d_call: TRBD1
clone_size: -
j_call: TRBJ2-7
v_call: TRBV6-1
cdr3_nt: TGTGCCAGCAGTGAGTGGTCGACAGGGATATACTACGAGCAGTACTTC
cdr3_aa: CASSEWSTGIYYEQYF

d_call: TRBD2
clone_size: once
j_call: TRBJ2-1
v_call: TRBV28
cdr3_nt: TGTGCCAGCAGTTTCGGGGGACTAGTGAGGGTCTTC
cdr3_aa: CASSFGGLVRVF

d_call: -
clone_size: -
j_call: TRBJ1-2
v_call: TRBV4-2
cdr3_nt: TGTGCCAGCAGCCAAGCGCCTACAGTTCCTTATGGCTACACCTTC
cdr3_aa: CASSQAPTVPYGYTF

d_call: TRBD1
clone_size: -
j_call: TRBJ2-1
v_call: TRBV27
cdr3_nt: TGTGCCAGCAGTTTAGGGACAGGTACTTACAATGAGCAGTTCTTC
cdr3_aa: CASSLGTGTYNEQFF

d_call: TRBD2
clone_size: once
j_call: TRBJ2-3
v_call: TRBV15
cdr3_nt: TGTGCCACCAGCGCGAGCGGGGGGGCCACAGATACGCAGTATTTT
cdr3_aa: CATSASGGATDTQYF

d_call: TRBD1
clone_size: -
j_call: TRBJ1-1
v_call: TRBV28
cdr3_nt: TGTGCCAGCAGAAACAGGGGGCGCGTTACTGAAGCTTTCTTT
cdr3_aa: CASRNRGRVTEAFF

d_call: TRBD1
clone_size: few
j_call: TRBJ1-2
v_call: TRBV19
cdr3_nt: TGTGCCAGTAGAGACCGGGACAGGAAAATTGTCTTC
cdr3_aa: CASRDRDRKIVF

d_call: -
clone_size: few
j_call: TRBJ1-3
v_call: TRBV25-1
cdr3_nt: TGTGCCAGCAGTGACCCGACAGGTGGTGGAAACACCATATATTTT
cdr3_aa: CASSDPTGGGNTIYF

d_call: TRBD2
clone_size: -
j_call: TRBJ2-5
v_call: TRBV5-1
cdr3_nt: TGCGCCAGCAGCGCGCAGACGCGGGGGGCTGAGACCCAGTACTTC
cdr3_aa: CASSAQTRGAETQYF

d_call: -
clone_size: -
j_call: TRBJ1-6
v_call: TRBV28
cdr3_nt: TGTGCCAGCAGTTTATCCTATACAGGTTATAATTCACCCCTCCACTTT
cdr3_aa: CASSLSYTGYNSPLHF

d_call: TRBD2
clone_size: -
j_call: TRBJ2-1
v_call: TRBV7-8
cdr3_nt: TGTGCCAGCAGCTTGGGACTAGCGGGGGGTAGCTCCTACAATGAGCAGTTCTTC
cdr3_aa: CASSLGLAGGSSYNEQFF

d_call: TRBD1
clone_size: many
j_call: TRBJ1-2
v_call: TRBV7-9
cdr3_nt: TGTGCCAGCACCATTATGACAGGGCCCCATGGCTACACCTTC
cdr3_aa: CASTIMTGPHGYTF

d_call: -
clone_size: -
j_call: TRBJ1-1
v_call: TRBV5-1
cdr3_nt: TGCGCCAGCAGCTTGACAGCCCGGGGCACTGAAGCTTTCTTT
cdr3_aa: CASSLTARGTEAFF

d_call: TRBD1
clone_size: -
j_call: TRBJ1-1
v_call: TRBV6-5
cdr3_nt: TGTGCCAGCAGTTATGACAGGGGACCCATGAACACTGAAGCTTTCTTT
cdr3_aa: CASSYDRGPMNTEAFF

d_call: -
clone_size: -
j_call: TRBJ1-1
v_call: TRBV7-9
cdr3_nt: TGTGCCAGCAGCCGAGAACTGAACACTGAAGCTTTCTTT
cdr3_aa: CASSRELNTEAFF

d_call: TRBD1
clone_size: few
j_call: TRBJ2-1
v_call: TRBV29-1
cdr3_nt: TGCAGCGCCGAAGGACAGGGCAATCGACGTGAGCAGTTCTTC
cdr3_aa: CSAEGQGNRREQFF

d_call: -
clone_size: -
j_call: TRBJ1-2
v_call: TRBV7-2
cdr3_nt: TGTGCCAGCAGCTTCGGGGGTTATGGCTACACCTTC
cdr3_aa: CASSFGGYGYTF

d_call: -
clone_size: -
j_call: TRBJ1-1
v_call: TRBV5-5
cdr3_nt: TGTGCCAGCAGCTTGTCGGTCAACACTGAAGCTTTCTTT
cdr3_aa: CASSLSVNTEAFF

d_call: TRBD2
clone_size: -
j_call: TRBJ2-3
v_call: TRBV4-1
cdr3_nt: TGCGCCAGCAGCCCCGCTGGGAGGGCAGATACGCAGTATTTT
cdr3_aa: CASSPAGRADTQYF

d_call: TRBD2
clone_size: -
j_call: TRBJ2-1
v_call: TRBV29-1
cdr3_nt: TGCAGCGTTGAGGGACTAGCGGGAGCCCTGGATGAGCAGTTCTTC
cdr3_aa: CSVEGLAGALDEQFF

d_call: TRBD1
clone_size: -
j_call: TRBJ2-7
v_call: TRBV7-9
cdr3_nt: TGTGCCAGCAGCTCCCTGGACAGGGCGTACTACGAGCAGTACTTC
cdr3_aa: CASSSLDRAYYEQYF

d_call: -
clone_size: -
j_call: TRBJ2-3
v_call: TRBV6-6
cdr3_nt: TGTGCCAGCAGTTTGGGGCCCACTAGCACAGATACGCAGTATTTT
cdr3_aa: CASSLGPTSTDTQYF